This T cell receptor beta chain derives from a study of T cells in Graves' hyperthyroidism and ophthalmopathy. Study-wide results and caveats: A model of 13 V-J features distinguished ophthalmopathy from stable hyperthyroidism.

V lost 0 bases, J lost 5 bases, and 13 bases lay in between. Germline CDR1 MNHEY, CDR2 SVGEGT. The CDR3 is made up of 16 amino acids. The source material, RNA transcripts, was used to amplify TCR beta CDR3 regions. The TCR CDR3 was amplified in a first-round RT-PCR using the HTBI primer set. TCRdb reprocessed the multiplex PCR reads with MiXCR, giving one entry per CDR3 protein. The table lists under 450,000 distinct CDR3 sequences, approximately 14% of them singletons, with around 7.3% in the top ten. On this clonotype itself: Antigen: not known.

This chain uses TRBV6-2 or TRBV6-3 with TRBJ2-2; D is perhaps TRBD1 (5 bases). Source material: blood. The TCR sequence derives from a young woman with Graves' hyperthyroidism. This CDR3 reads CASSYSVLGETGELFF. The CDR3 nucleotides are TGTGCCAGCAGTTACTCGGTCTTAGGGGAAACCGGGGAGCTGTTTTTT.